Given below is one T cell receptor beta chain in context. Trimming pared 2 bases from V and 9 bases from J, leaving 10 bases between. CDR1 and CDR2 from the germline V gene are SEHNR and FQNEAQ (reference sequence). The CDR3 has 13 residues. These data originate in a study of T cell changes during pregnancy in multiple sclerosis. Data came from immunoSEQ multiplex PCR; TCRdb stores just in-frame clones and leaves some out. The sample consists of some 110,000 clones, roughly 90% of them appearing once. This receptor was taken from a female donor with multiple sclerosis, enrolled in a pregnancy study. Sequenced material: peripheral blood, taken after pregnancy. V gene TRBV7-9 combines with J gene TRBJ2-2; D is perhaps TRBD2 (5 bases). The CDR3 coding sequence is TGTGCCAGCAGCTTAAGTGGGAGATGGGAGCTGTTTTTT. Residues: CASSLSGRWELFF.